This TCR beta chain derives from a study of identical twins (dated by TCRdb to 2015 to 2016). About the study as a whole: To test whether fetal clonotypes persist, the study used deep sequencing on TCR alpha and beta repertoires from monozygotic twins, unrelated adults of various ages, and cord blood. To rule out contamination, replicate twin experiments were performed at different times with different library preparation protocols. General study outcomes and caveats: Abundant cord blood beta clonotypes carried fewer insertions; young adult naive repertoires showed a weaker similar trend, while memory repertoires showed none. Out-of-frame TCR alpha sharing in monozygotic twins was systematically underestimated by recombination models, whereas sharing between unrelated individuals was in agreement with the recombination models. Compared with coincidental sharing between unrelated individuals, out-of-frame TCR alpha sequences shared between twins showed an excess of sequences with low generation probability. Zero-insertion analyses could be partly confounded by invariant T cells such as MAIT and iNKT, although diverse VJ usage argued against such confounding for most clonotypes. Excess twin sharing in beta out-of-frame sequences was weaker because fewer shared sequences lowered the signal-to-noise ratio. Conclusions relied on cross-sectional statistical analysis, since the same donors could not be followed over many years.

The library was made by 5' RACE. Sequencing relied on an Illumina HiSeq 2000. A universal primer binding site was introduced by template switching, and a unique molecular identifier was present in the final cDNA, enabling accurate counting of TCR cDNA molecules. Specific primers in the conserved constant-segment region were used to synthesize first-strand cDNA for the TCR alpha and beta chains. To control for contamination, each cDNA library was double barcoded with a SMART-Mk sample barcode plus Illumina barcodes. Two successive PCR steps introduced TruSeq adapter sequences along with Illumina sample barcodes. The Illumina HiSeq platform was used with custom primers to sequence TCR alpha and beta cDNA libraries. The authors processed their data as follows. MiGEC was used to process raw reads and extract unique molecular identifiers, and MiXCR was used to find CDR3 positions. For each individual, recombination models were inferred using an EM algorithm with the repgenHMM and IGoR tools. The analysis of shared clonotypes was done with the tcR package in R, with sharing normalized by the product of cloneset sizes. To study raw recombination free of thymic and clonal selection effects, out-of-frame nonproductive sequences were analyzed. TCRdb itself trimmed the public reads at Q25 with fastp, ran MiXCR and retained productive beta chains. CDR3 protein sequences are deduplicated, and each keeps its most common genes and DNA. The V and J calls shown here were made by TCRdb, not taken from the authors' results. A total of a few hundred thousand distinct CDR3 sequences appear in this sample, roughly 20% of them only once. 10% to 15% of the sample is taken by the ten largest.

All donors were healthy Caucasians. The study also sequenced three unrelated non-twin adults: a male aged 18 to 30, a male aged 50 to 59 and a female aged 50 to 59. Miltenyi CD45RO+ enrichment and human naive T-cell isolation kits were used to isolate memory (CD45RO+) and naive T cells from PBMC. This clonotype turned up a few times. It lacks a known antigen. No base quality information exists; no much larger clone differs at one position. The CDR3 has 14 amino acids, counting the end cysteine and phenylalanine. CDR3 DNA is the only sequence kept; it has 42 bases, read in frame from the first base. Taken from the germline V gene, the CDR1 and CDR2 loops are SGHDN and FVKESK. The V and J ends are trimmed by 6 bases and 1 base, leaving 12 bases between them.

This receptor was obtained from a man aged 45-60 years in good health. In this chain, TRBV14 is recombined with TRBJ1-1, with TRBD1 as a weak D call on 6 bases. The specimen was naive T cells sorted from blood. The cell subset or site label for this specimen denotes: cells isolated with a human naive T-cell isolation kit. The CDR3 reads CASRRDTSNTEAFF. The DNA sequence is TGTGCCAGCAGACGGGACACCTCGAACACTGAAGCTTTCTTT.